The sequence of this T cell receptor (beta chain) was determined in a study of blood T cell repertoires in COVID-19. Study-wide background: COVID-19 samples collected from the United States, Italy and Spain covered acute and convalescent phases.

After removal of 4 bases from V and 6 bases from J, the junction contained 7 bases not matched to a gene. CDR1 is SGDLS and CDR2 is YYNGEE in the germline V gene. This CDR3 contains 15 residues. How the authors handled the data: Cell counts per sample came from amplifying reference gene primers. The protocol was immunoSEQ multiplex PCR, while the TCRdb copy is restricted to in-frame clones and leaves out a portion. V, J and clone size are taken as reported in that table, and D and trimming were inferred from the DNA itself. The data show just over 650,000 clones, 90% seen once. The chain combines TRBV9 with TRBJ2-2, with TRBD1 matching 9 bases. The TCR comes from a woman aged 18-29 years with acute or convalescent COVID-19. Material: peripheral blood. This CDR3 reads CASSSGQGIAGELFF. The CDR3 DNA reads TGTGCCAGCAGCTCGGGACAGGGTATCGCCGGGGAGCTGTTTTTT.